These 8 T cell receptor beta chains came from one sample sequenced in a study of breast tumors, draining lymph nodes, adjacent tissues. TCRdb fed the multiplex PCR reads into MiXCR, producing one record per CDR3 protein. The table has about 21,000 distinct CDR3 sequences, about 38% seen once. Sequences were obtained from breast tumor tissue. The receptors originated from a female donor with breast cancer. Some clones in this sample may be carry-over from other donors' samples.

Ten or more counts support this clonotype. This sequence joins TRBV12-3 or TRBV12-4 and TRBJ2-2, with TRBD1 matching over 8 bases. Trimming cost V 9 bases and J 7 bases; bases outside gene matches: 7. The length of the CDR3 is 13 residues. CDR3 nucleotides: TGTGCCAGTGGACAGGGCATGAGCGGGGAGCTGTTTTTT. This sequence encodes CASGQGMSGELFF.

The rearrangement uses TRBV7-9 and TRBJ2-7; D is perhaps TRBD1 or TRBD2 (5 bases each). CDR1 is SEHNR and CDR2 is FQNEAQ in the germline V gene (reference sequence). Trimming cost V 1 base and J 4 bases, with 8 bases left between them. The CDR3 extends over 13 amino acids. The DNA of the CDR3 is TGTGCCAGCAGCTTAGGGGGACGGTACGAGCAGTACTTC. This codes for CASSLGGRYEQYF.

The gene calls are TRBV25-1 and TRBJ2-2, with D perhaps TRBD1 (6 bases). Germline-derived CDR1 and CDR2 are MGHDK and SYGVNS. The CDR3 is made up of 14 amino acids. The V end lost 1 base, the J end lost 5 bases, and 8 bases lay between the germline ends. CDR3: CASSEFTGTGELFF. The CDR3 coding sequence is TGTGCCAGCAGTGAATTTACAGGGACCGGGGAGCTGTTTTTT.

This clonotype has ten or more counts. The V call is TRBV7-3, the J call TRBJ2-1; 11 positions match TRBD2. In germline, CDR1 is SGHTA, CDR2 FQGTGA. The CDR3 runs 14 residues. V gave up 7 bases and J gave up 5 bases; unmatched junction bases: 4. This CDR3 is CASTGTSGNNEQFF. The CDR3 DNA reads TGTGCCAGCACGGGGACTAGCGGAAACAATGAGCAGTTCTTC.

This clonotype was observed once. The gene calls are TRBV4-3 and TRBJ2-1; a possible D gene is TRBD2 (6 bases). This CDR3 has 18 residues. Germline CDR1 reads LGHNA; CDR2 reads YSLEER. V lost 1 base and J lost 4, with 20 bases in between. For the CDR3, the DNA is TGCGCCAGCAGCCAAGGATTAGCGGCCGTTGGGAATTACAATGAGCAGTTCTTC. Its translation is CASSQGLAAVGNYNEQFF.

The rearrangement uses TRBV18 and TRBJ1-2, with D perhaps matching TRBD1 (6 bases). This CDR3 has 15 amino acids. V lost 0 bases, J lost 4 bases, and 12 bases lay in between. Germline values: CDR1 KGHSH, CDR2 LQKENI. The CDR3 DNA follows: TGTGCCAGCTCACCACCGGCAGGGGATGGCTATGGCTACACCTTC. Translating it yields CASSPPAGDGYGYTF.

This rearrangement joins TRBV11-2 to TRBJ2-7, with 9 bases identical to TRBD2. The tail of the sequence fits TRBJ2-1 better, so the J call may be wrong. The CDR3 runs to 17 residues. Germline CDR1 SGHAT, CDR2 FQNNGV. Here the CDR3 DNA reads TGTGCCAGCAGCTCCCCCACGGGGACTAGCTCCAGGAATGAGCAGTTCTTC. As protein: CASSSPTGTSSRNEQFF.

There are many counts of this clonotype. A much larger clone differs from this one at a single base, so this may be a read error. The J gene is TRBJ2-7, the V gene TRBV11-2; 7 positions match TRBD1. V lost 2 bases to trimming and J lost 2 bases; unmatched junction nucleotides: 9. The length of the CDR3 is 16 residues. Germline-derived CDR1 and CDR2 are SGHAT and FQNNGV. CDR3 DNA sequence: TGTGCCAGCAGCTTATTGGGGACAGCGTTGCCCTACGAGCAGTACTTC. This sequence encodes CASSLLGTALPYEQYF. Combining the CDR3 with reference TRBV11-2 and TRBJ2-7 gives the whole variable domain EAGVAQSPRYKIIEKRQSVAFWCNPISGHATLYWYQQILGQGPKLLIQFQNNGVVDDSQLPKDRFSAERLKGVDSTLKIQPAKLEDSAVYLCASSLLGTALPYEQYFGPGTRLTVT.